This TCR beta chain was found in a study of blood T cell repertoires in COVID-19 (TCRdb year 2020). The study in broad terms: Collaborator samples came from the United States, Italy and Spain and covered acute and convalescent phases of COVID-19. The sample metadata nearly always contained a de-identified subject ID, COVID-19 status, age in years and sex. Where available, HLA class I and class II types were obtained from metadata supplied by the sample provider rather than from assay-based typing. The samples were drawn from two sources: the first 160 participants of the ongoing ImmuneRACE study, and fewer than 1,500 subjects contributed by 6 global collaborators. The material from the prospective study consisted of cDNA or gDNA derived from T cells, B-cell-depleted T cells, or PBMCs. The dataset comprised deeply sampled blood TCRbeta repertoires from subjects exposed to, actively infected with, or recovered from COVID-19. The repertoires were released in a freely available public database meant as a resource for research on the immune response to SARS-CoV-2. Study-wide findings and limitations: Clinical and demographic metadata were provided uncurated, with the amount varying by source and participant.

Taken from the germline V gene (reference sequence), the CDR1 and CDR2 loops are LGHDT and YNNKEL. Its CDR3 holds 15 amino acids, cysteine through phenylalanine. Kept here is only the CDR3 DNA, which spans 45 bases and is read in frame from base 1. Compared with germline, V lacks 1 base and J lacks 6 bases; bases without a gene match: 3. Collaborating institutions collected whole blood in K2EDTA tubes following their own protocols. For TCRbeta analysis, collaborators shipped samples in one of three forms: frozen whole blood, isolated PBMCs, or DNA extracted from either of those sample types. Concerning this clone itself: What antigen it recognizes has not been identified. One base away there is no much larger clone; base qualities are not given.

The immunoSEQ Assay, a bias-controlled multiplex PCR, was used to amplify TCRbeta CDR3 regions from genomic DNA. The authors' analysis ran thus. The number of nucleated cells in each sample was estimated from the amplification of reference gene primers within the assay. To quantify the absolute abundance of each unique TCRbeta CDR3 rearrangement, sequence reads were collapsed and filtered. For each sample, productive Simpson clonality was calculated as the square root of Simpson's diversity index across productive rearrangements. In TCRdb, the immuneACCESS table is reduced to in-frame sequences with V and J assigned. These tables do not hold every clone; where another copy was compared, an unresolved V gene accounts for under half, and the others remain unexplained. V and J calls and clone size are those listed in that table; D and trimming were worked out from the DNA. A total of roughly 70,000 clones appear in this sample, about 92% of them only once. 1.3% to 1.5% of the sample is held by the ten biggest clonotypes.

This TCR came from a man aged 45-65 years with acute or convalescent COVID-19. This chain is built from TRBV3-1 (or the pseudogene TRBV3-2) and TRBJ2-1, and 10 junctional nucleotides match TRBD2. Sequencing was done on a sample of peripheral blood. The DNA sequence is TGTGCCAGCAGCCAAGCGCTAGCGGGGGCCAATGAGCAGTTCTTC. Its translation reads: CASSQALAGANEQFF.